The 2 T cell receptor beta chains presented below share a single source sample, sequenced in a study of regulatory T cells in long-lasting Graves disease. CDR3-region Arm-PCR and iRepertoire HTBI primers produced the TCR beta libraries. MiXCR was run by TCRdb on the multiplex PCR reads, yielding one entry per CDR3 protein. Altogether hundreds of thousands of distinct CDR3 sequences are present, about a sixth being singletons, with the ten largest covering roughly 29%. Time point noted: newly diagnosed GD, antithyroid drugs for less than 3 months. After RNA was extracted from PBMCs, the TCR library was made from it. This same sample was also taken into another study, of T cells in Graves' hyperthyroidism and ophthalmopathy.

Sequences were derived from peripheral blood mononuclear cells (PBMCs), sampled at new diagnosis, from a patient treated with antithyroid drugs. Every receptor here comes from a man in his forties or fifties with Graves disease.

This clonotype was seen only a few times. Mismatch with germline at one junction end may stem from a read error. As DNA, the CDR3 is TGTGCCAGCAGCTTTGATCTTGTTGAAGAGACCCGGTACTTC. It encodes CASSFDLVEETRYF. The chain uses TRBV7-6 and TRBJ2-5; D uncertain. The CDR3 covers 14 residues. Germline values: CDR1 SGHVS, CDR2 FNYEAQ.

This clonotype was counted many times. The genes are TRBV27 and TRBJ2-5; 8 bases agree with TRBD2. Germline CDR1 MNHEY, CDR2 SMNVEV (reference sequence). The CDR3 runs 17 residues. V was clipped by 3 bases and J by 7 bases; unmatched bases: 16. The CDR3 bases are TGTGCCAGCAGTTTTTATACTAGCGGCTTTCCAAGAGGGACCCAGTACTTC. Encoded protein: CASSFYTSGFPRGTQYF.